The T cell receptor beta chain under discussion was sequenced for a study of T cell responses to AZD1222 COVID-19 vaccine. Analyses pooled second doses at about 4 or about 12 weeks. Trimming at V came to 5 bases and at J to 4 bases, leaving 5 bases not matched to a gene. CDR1 and CDR2 from the germline V gene are LNHDA and SQIVND (reference sequence). The CDR3 contains 14 residues. TCRdb keeps only in-frame clones here, not all; method: immunoSEQ multiplex PCR. This sample has several thousand clones, with 80% to 90% found just once. The sequence came from an adult who received the AZD1222 COVID-19 vaccine. The V and J genes are TRBV19 and TRBJ1-1; 9 bases align to TRBD1. The sequenced sample was peripheral blood, obtained 28 days after the second AZD1222 dose. CDR3 amino acids: CASSEQGAITEAFF. In DNA form, the CDR3 reads TGTGCCAGTAGTGAACAGGGGGCGATCACTGAAGCTTTCTTT.